This TCR beta chain is drawn from a study of T cells expressing NK-cell markers. Germline V gene data show CDR1 as DFQATT and CDR2 as SNEGSKA (reference sequence). The CDR3 loop spans 12 amino acids. With the 5' RACE reads reprocessed, TCRdb shows one record per CDR3 protein and no DNA. Here the sample table reports more than 400,000 distinct CDR3 sequences. Sequencing input: blood T cells: a sorted CD56 or NKG2C T cell subset, CD4+ or CD8+ T cells, or bulk PBMC T cells (not recorded which). This rearrangement joins TRBV20-1 to TRBJ2-7; the TCRdb call, TRBD2, lacks DNA for checking. The TCR originated in a woman between 18 and 69 years old in good health. The CDR3 here is CTVGLAGYEQYF.